This T cell receptor beta chain was recorded in a study of CD8 T cells in ankylosing spondylitis. Regarding the study as a whole: Blood from ankylosing spondylitis patients appeared to carry a characteristic roughly 8-variant TCR beta motif. Disease-linked clones reportedly showed significant enrichment in matched ankylosing spondylitis synovial fluid.

The V end was cut by 3 bases, the J end by 0 bases, with 5 bases between. CDR3 length equals 13 residues. Making the TCR beta libraries involved quantitative 5'-RACE with molecular barcodes. TCRdb ran MiXCR on the 5' RACE reads and lists one entry per CDR3 protein. The sample yields roughly 400,000 distinct CDR3 sequences, 20% to 25% seen once. With respect to this clonotype: Antigen specificity is unknown.

The chain uses TRBV12-3 or TRBV12-4 and TRBJ1-1; D gene uncertain. The sequenced sample was blood, either unsorted or a sorted T cell fraction (not recorded which). This TCR was sampled from a male donor with ankylosing spondylitis. Here the CDR3 reads CASSLYLNTEAFF. CDR3 coding DNA: TGTGCCAGCAGTTTGTACTTGAACACTGAAGCTTTCTTT.